The 5 T cell receptor beta chains listed next were all sequenced from one sample in a study of cytomegalovirus exposure and HLA in healthy donors. The PCR made use of 60 Vbeta and 13 Jbeta primers. Using immunoSEQ multiplex PCR, the repertoire was profiled, and TCRdb retains in-frame clones only, with some absent. Seen here are approximately 180,000 clones, 81% observed once, and the top ten hold just under 5%. Sequencing input: PBMCs. All receptors come from a woman aged 18-35 years in good health and CMV-seropositive.

This clone was detected only once. CDR3 amino acids: CACSPGQVYEQYF. As DNA, the CDR3 is TGTGCCTGTTCCCCGGGACAGGTTTACGAGCAGTACTTC. This chain connects TRBV30 to TRBJ2-7; 8 bases match TRBD1. After removal of 6 bases from V and 4 bases from J, the junction contained 8 bases not matched to a gene. Per germline, CDR1 GTSNPN and CDR2 SVGIG (reference sequence). This CDR3 is built from 13 residues.

This sequence joins TRBV14 and TRBJ1-2; possible D gene TRBD1, 5 bases. The V gene's germline CDR1 is SGHDN and CDR2 FVKESK. Trimming shortened V by 0 bases and J by 6 bases, and 14 bases separated the two germline ends. This CDR3 has 15 amino acids. The CDR3 coding sequence is TGTGCCAGCAGCCAAGAAGGTCAGGGTTCGAATGGCTACACCTTC. It codes for CASSQEGQGSNGYTF.

This clone was observed a handful of times. The rearrangement uses TRBV6-1 and TRBJ1-6, with D possibly TRBD1 on 6 matching bases. Germline values: CDR1 MNHNS, CDR2 SASEGT. This CDR3 has 16 residues. V dropped 3 bases and J dropped 11 bases, with 20 bases sitting between them. The CDR3 bases are TGTGCCAGCAGTGAGTATAAACAGGGCGAATTGCCACCCCTCCACTTT. Translation: CASSEYKQGELPPLHF.

The chain has TRBV27 and TRBJ2-5; D unclear. This CDR3 spans 13 amino acids. The germline V and J ends were trimmed by 4 bases and 1 base, with 7 bases remaining between them. Per germline, CDR1 MNHEY and CDR2 SMNVEV (reference sequence). The CDR3 loop is CASSSGFQETQYF. The CDR3 DNA follows: TGTGCCAGCAGTTCCGGGTTCCAAGAGACCCAGTACTTC.

V is TRBV27 and J is TRBJ1-5; D is perhaps TRBD1 (5 bases). Trimming shortened V by 3 bases and J by 6 bases, and 15 bases separated the two germline ends. This CDR3 contains 15 residues. Germline CDR1 MNHEY, CDR2 SMNVEV (reference sequence). The CDR3 loop is CASSFGGFEGQPQHF. The DNA for the CDR3 is TGTGCCAGCAGTTTCGGGGGGTTTGAAGGTCAGCCCCAGCATTTT.